This entry features one TCR beta chain sequence. Its antigen is still unknown. Just one base apart from a much larger clone, this may be a read error. Looked up from germline, CDR1 is MGHDK and CDR2 is SYGVNS. The CDR3 loop spans 15 amino acids. Exclusion covered patients with other autoimmune diseases or uncontrolled infections (as well as pregnancy or lactation). The data derive from a study of Graves' ophthalmopathy and Graves' hyperthyroidism. RNA transcripts were the source from which TCR beta CDR3 regions were amplified. HTBI-primed RT-PCR formed the first round, and a multiplex PCR formed the second. MiXCR, applied by TCRdb to the multiplex PCR reads, yields one record per CDR3 protein. The sample holds about 620,000 distinct CDR3 sequences, about a fifth seen once. Study-level results: The model flagged ophthalmopathy progression at more than 70% sensitivity and less than 75% specificity. Most thyroid-expanded clonotypes exceeding 0.001 frequency were also found in blood. Discriminating ophthalmopathy from stable hyperthyroidism, a 13-signature model attained a sensitivity of over 85% and a specificity of about 83%.

This sequence was found in a woman between 18 and 29 years old with stable Graves' hyperthyroidism. Some clones in this sample may be carry-over from other donors' samples. Sequenced: peripheral blood. The chain employs TRBV25-1 and TRBJ1-1, with a tentative D call TRBD1 (5 bases). This CDR3 is CAGRPDKYGNTEAFF. The CDR3, as DNA: TGTGCCGGCAGACCGGACAAGTATGGGAACACTGAAGCTTTCTTT.